This T cell receptor beta chain was sequenced in a study of T-cell memory formation after mild COVID-19. Across the study: Largely donor-specific sequence clusters came from a couple of donors.

This CDR3 spans 14 amino acids. The germline gives CDR1 SQVTM, CDR2 ANQGSEA. The V end was cut by 2 bases, the J end by 4 bases, with 14 bases between. Each CDR3 protein gets one entry after TCRdb re-called the 5' RACE reads with MiXCR. The table includes tens of thousands of distinct CDR3 sequences, approximately 9% detected once. V usage is TRBV29-1 and J usage is TRBJ1-1, with a weak D call TRBD1 (6 bases). The clonotype comes from a man aged 18 to 30 who had mild COVID-19 (a few samples of this study predate the infection). Cell type and time point are not known. Input material: PBMCs or a T cell subset sorted from them (not recorded which). The CDR3 DNA follows: TGCAGCGTTGAATTGGTACAGGGAGGCACTGAAGCTTTCTTT. Protein: CSVELVQGGTEAFF.